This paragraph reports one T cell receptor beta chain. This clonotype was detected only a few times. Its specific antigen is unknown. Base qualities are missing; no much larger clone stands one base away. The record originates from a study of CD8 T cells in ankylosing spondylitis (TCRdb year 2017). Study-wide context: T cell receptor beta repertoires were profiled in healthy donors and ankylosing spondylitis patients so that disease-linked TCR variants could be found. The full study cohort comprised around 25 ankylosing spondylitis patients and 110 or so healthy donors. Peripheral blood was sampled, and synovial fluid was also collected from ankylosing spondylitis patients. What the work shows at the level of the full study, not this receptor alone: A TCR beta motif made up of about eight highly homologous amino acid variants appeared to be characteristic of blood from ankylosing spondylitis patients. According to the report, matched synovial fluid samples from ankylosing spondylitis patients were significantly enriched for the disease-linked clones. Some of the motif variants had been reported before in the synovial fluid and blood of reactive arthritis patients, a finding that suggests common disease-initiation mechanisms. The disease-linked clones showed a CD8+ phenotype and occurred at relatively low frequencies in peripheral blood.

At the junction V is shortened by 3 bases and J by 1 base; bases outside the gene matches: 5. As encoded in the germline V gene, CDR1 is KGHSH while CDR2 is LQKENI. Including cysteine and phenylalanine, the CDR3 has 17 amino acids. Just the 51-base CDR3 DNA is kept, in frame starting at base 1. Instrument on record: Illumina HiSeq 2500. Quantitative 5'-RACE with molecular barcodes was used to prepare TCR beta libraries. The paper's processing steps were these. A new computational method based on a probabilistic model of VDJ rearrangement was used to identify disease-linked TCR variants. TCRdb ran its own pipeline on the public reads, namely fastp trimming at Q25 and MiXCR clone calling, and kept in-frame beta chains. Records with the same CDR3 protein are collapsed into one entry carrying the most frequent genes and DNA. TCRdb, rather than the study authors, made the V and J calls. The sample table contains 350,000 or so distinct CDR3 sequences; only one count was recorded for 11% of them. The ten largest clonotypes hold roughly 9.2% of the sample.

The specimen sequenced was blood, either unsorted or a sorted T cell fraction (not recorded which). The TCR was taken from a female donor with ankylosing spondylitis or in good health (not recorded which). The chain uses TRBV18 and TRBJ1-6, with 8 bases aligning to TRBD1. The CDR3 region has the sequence CASSPFQGASYNSPLHF. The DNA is TGTGCCAGCTCACCTTTCCAGGGGGCATCCTATAATTCACCCCTCCACTTT.